The rows below give T cell receptor beta chains drawn from one sample of a study of T cell clusters in autoimmune cytopenias. Each CDR3 protein gets one entry in TCRdb, which reprocessed the multiplex PCR reads and gives no DNA. The table gives around 3,200 distinct CDR3 sequences; the top ten clones make up under 30% of it. Sequenced material: peripheral blood. The receptors come from a human donor with an autoimmune cytopenia or autoimmune hepatitis (not recorded which). CDR3s include the opening cysteine and the closing phenylalanine or tryptophan. Rows give clone size only sometimes, using once, few, many, or a class for an expanded clone.

J: TRBJ2-4
size: -
V: TRBV5-4
CDR3: CASSPSTGFEQYF

J: TRBJ2-7
size: large
V: TRBV29-1
CDR3: CSVTGTTYEQYF

J: TRBJ2-7
size: -
V: TRBV30
CDR3: CARGDKSSYEQYF

J: TRBJ2-3
size: -
V: TRBV19
CDR3: CATGGPSTDTQYF

J: TRBJ2-3
size: medium-sized
V: TRBV30
CDR3: CAWTEGGGTDTQYF

J: TRBJ1-2
size: large
V: TRBV19
CDR3: CASWPTGGYGYTF

J: TRBJ2-3
size: medium-sized
V: TRBV15
CDR3: CATSSGLAGSTDTQYF

J: TRBJ2-2
size: medium-sized
V: TRBV30
CDR3: CAWGLAGGVGELFF

J: TRBJ2-7
size: medium-sized
V: TRBV19
CDR3: CASSLGGTYEQYF

J: TRBJ1-2
size: -
V: TRBV27
CDR3: CASSFQGAVGYTF

J: TRBJ2-1
size: -
V: TRBV19
CDR3: CASSISLTEQFF

J: TRBJ1-5
size: -
V: TRBV19
CDR3: CASSSRDRSQPQHF

J: TRBJ2-3
size: -
V: TRBV6-5
CDR3: CAISEGGGGTDTQYF

J: TRBJ1-2
size: medium-sized
V: TRBV13
CDR3: CASSLGEVGTYGYTF

J: TRBJ1-1
size: -
V: TRBV5-4
CDR3: CASSWGQTEAFF

J: TRBJ2-5
size: -
V: TRBV12-3/TRBV12-4
CDR3: CASSPSLKGAEETQYF

J: TRBJ1-5
size: medium-sized
V: TRBV7-9
CDR3: CASGQGSWPQHF

J: TRBJ2-7
size: medium-sized
V: TRBV11-3
CDR3: CASSSRTGGDEQYF

J: TRBJ1-1
size: -
V: TRBV12-3/TRBV12-4
CDR3: CASSRQGNTEAFF